This paragraph covers one T cell receptor beta chain sequence. Its antigen remains undetermined. Base qualities are missing; no much larger clone stands one base away. These data are taken from a study of blood T cell repertoires in COVID-19 (dated by TCRdb to 2019 to 2021). Background for the entire study: The collaborator samples originated in the United States, Italy and Spain and spanned the acute and convalescent phases of COVID-19. The material from the prospective study consisted of cDNA or gDNA derived from T cells, B-cell-depleted T cells, or PBMCs. The dataset comprised deeply sampled blood TCRbeta repertoires from subjects exposed to, actively infected with, or recovered from COVID-19. The repertoires were made available in a free public database intended to serve as a resource for research on the immune response to SARS-CoV-2. The samples were drawn from the first 160 participants of the ongoing ImmuneRACE study and from some 1,300 subjects provided by 6 global collaborators. The sample metadata nearly always contained a de-identified subject ID, COVID-19 status, age in years and sex. Where available, HLA class I and class II types were taken from metadata supplied by the sample provider and were not determined by assay-based typing. Points the paper makes about the study in general: The quantity of clinical and demographic metadata differed by source and by participant and was supplied without curation.

The CDR3 starts with the cysteine, ends with the phenylalanine, and has 15 residues. Only the CDR3 part of the read is kept: 45 bases, read in frame from the first base. V lost 3 bases and J lost 8 bases, and the count of bases not matched to a germline gene is 9. In the germline V gene, CDR1 corresponds to SGHNT and CDR2 to YENEEA. The immunoSEQ Assay, a bias-controlled multiplex PCR, was used to amplify TCRbeta CDR3 regions from genomic DNA. The authors' pipeline ran thus. The number of nucleated cells in each sample was estimated by amplification of reference gene primers within the assay. To quantify the absolute abundance of each unique TCRbeta CDR3 rearrangement, sequence reads were collapsed and filtered. For each sample, productive Simpson clonality was calculated as the square root of Simpson's diversity index across productive rearrangements. TCRdb mirrors the immuneACCESS table, restricted to in-frame sequences. Some clones are absent from its copies; in checked studies, under half trace to an unresolved V gene, and the reason for the others is unknown. The D gene and trimming were derived from the DNA, and the V and J assignments and clone size from that table. This sample holds over 60,000 clones; roughly 89% were observed only once. The biggest ten clones account for about 5% of the sample.

Each collaborating institution followed its own protocols to collect whole blood in K2EDTA tubes. For TCRbeta analysis, collaborators shipped samples in one of three forms: frozen whole blood, isolated PBMCs, or DNA extracted from either of those sample types. This receptor was identified in a man aged 50 to 59 with acute or convalescent COVID-19. The specimen sequenced was peripheral blood. The chain couples TRBV11-3 to TRBJ2-3; 9 central nucleotides agree with TRBD2. The CDR3 region: CASSFLWREGGTQYF. The nucleotide sequence reads as follows: TGTGCCAGCAGCTTCCTTTGGCGGGAGGGCGGTACGCAGTATTTT. Outside the CDR3, residues come from the reference TRBV11-3 and TRBJ2-3 proteins, so the full variable domain is: EAGVVQSPRYKIIEKKQPVAFWCNPISGHNTLYWYLQNLGQGPELLIRYENEEAVDDSQLPKDRFSAERLKGVDSTLKIQPAELGDSAVYLCASSFLWREGGTQYFGPGTRLTVL.